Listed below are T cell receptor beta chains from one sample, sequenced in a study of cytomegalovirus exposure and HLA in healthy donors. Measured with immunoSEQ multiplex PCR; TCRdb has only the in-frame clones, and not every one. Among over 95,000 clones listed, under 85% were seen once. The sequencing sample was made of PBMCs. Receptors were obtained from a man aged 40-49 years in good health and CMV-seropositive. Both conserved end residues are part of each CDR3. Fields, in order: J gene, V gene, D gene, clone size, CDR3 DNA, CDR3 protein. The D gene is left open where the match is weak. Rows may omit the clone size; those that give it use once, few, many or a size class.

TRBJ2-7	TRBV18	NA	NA	TGTGCCAGCTCACAACCGGGACACGGCTCCTACGAGCAGTACTTC	CASSQPGHGSYEQYF
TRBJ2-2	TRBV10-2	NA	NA	TGCGCCAGCAGAGAACAGGGTCCCGGGGAGCTGTTTTTT	CASREQGPGELFF
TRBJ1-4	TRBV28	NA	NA	TGTGCCAGCAGATCTACCCCCGGGGGGAGTAAAATGGGTGAAAAACTGTTTTTT	CASRSTPGGSKMGEKLFF
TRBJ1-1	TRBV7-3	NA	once	TGTGCCAGCAGCCCAAGGGGGAGCGTTGACACTGAAGCTTTCTTT	CASSPRGSVDTEAFF
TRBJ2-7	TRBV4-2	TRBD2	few	TGTGCCAGCAGCCGGGGGACTAGCGCTGATCGAGGCTACGAGCAGTACTTC	CASSRGTSADRGYEQYF
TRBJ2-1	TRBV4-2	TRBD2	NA	TGTGCCAGCAGCCAAGACTTGTCGGGGGGAGGCGGTGAGCAGTTCTTC	CASSQDLSGGGGEQFF
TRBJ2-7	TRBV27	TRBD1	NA	TGTGCCAGCAGTTTATATCCCGGGACAGGGTCTTACGAGCAGTACTTC	CASSLYPGTGSYEQYF
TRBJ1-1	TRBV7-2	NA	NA	TGTGCCAGCAGCCCAACAGTGAACACTGAAGCTTTCTTT	CASSPTVNTEAFF
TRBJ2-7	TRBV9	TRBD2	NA	TGTGCCAGCAGCCCAGACGGCGGGGGAACCTACGAGCAGTACTTC	CASSPDGGGTYEQYF
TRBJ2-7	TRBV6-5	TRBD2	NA	TGTGCCAGCAGTCCGTCTGGGGGGGGGTACGAGCAGTACTTC	CASSPSGGGYEQYF
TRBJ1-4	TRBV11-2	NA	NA	TGTGCCAGCAGCTCGGCGGTGGATAATGAAAAACTGTTTTTT	CASSSAVDNEKLFF
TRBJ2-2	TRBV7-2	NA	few	TGTGCCAGCACCCCTCATTGGGGAGTGACCGGGGAGCTGTTTTTT	CASTPHWGVTGELFF
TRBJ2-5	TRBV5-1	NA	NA	TGCGCCAGCAGCTTGTCGGGGGAACGCCAAGAGACCCAGTACTTC	CASSLSGERQETQYF
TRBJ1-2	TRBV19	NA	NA	TGTGCCAGTAGTATATATCTGGCAGTAACGAACTATGGCTACACCTTC	CASSIYLAVTNYGYTF
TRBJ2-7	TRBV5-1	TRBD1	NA	TGCGCCAGCAGCAAGGGACAGGACTACGAGCAGTACTTC	CASSKGQDYEQYF
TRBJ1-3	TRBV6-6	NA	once	TGTGCCAGCAGGGCCCCTGACAGTGGAAACACCATATATTTT	CASRAPDSGNTIYF
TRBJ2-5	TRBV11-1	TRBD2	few	TGTGCCAGCAGCCGGACTAGCGTGGAGACCCAGTACTTC	CASSRTSVETQYF
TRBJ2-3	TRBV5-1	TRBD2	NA	TGCGCCAGCAGCTTGTGGACTAGCGGGGTGGGAAGCACAGATACGCAGTATTTT	CASSLWTSGVGSTDTQYF
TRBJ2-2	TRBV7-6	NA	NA	TGTGCCAGCGCCTCCCAGAGGGCGGAGAACACCGGGGAGCTGTTTTTT	CASASQRAENTGELFF
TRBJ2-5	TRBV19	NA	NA	TGTGCCAGTAGTATAGGGGCCCCGGGCGCGGGGACCCAGTACTTC	CASSIGAPGAGTQYF
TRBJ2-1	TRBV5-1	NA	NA	TGCGCCAGCAAGCGAGAGTTAGGTACTGAGCAGTTCTTC	CASKRELGTEQFF
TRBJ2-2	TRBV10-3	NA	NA	TGTGCCACCTCGGGCAGGGGATTAACCGGGGAGCTGTTTTTT	CATSGRGLTGELFF
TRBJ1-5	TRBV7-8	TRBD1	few	TGTGCCAGCAGCTGGGGGACAGGGAGTCAGCCCCAGCATTTT	CASSWGTGSQPQHF
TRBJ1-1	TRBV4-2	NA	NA	TGTGCCAGCAGCCAGGCCTTAAATTTGAACACTGAAGCTTTCTTT	CASSQALNLNTEAFF
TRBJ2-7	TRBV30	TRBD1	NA	TGTGCCTGGAGTCATGGACAGGGGGCGTACGAGCAGTACTTC	CAWSHGQGAYEQYF
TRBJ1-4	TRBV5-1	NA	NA	TGCGCCAGCAGCTTGGAAGGGGGTCGGGGTGGCGAAAAACTGTTTTTT	CASSLEGGRGGEKLFF